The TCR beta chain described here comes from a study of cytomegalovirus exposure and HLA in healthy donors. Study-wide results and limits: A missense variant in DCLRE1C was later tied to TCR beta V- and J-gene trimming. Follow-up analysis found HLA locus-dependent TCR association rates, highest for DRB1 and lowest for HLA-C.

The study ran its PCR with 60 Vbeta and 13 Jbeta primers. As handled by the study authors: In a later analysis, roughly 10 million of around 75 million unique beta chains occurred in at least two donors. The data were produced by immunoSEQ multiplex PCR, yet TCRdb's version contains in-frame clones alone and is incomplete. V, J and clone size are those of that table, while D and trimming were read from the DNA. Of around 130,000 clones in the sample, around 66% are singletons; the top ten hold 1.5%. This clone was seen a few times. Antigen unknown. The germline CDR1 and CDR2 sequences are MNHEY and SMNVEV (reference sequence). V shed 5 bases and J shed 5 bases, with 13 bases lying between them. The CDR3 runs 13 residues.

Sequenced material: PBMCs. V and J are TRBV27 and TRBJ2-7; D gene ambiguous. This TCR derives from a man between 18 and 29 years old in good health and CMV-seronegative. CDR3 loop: CASSTRHPDEQYF. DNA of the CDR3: TGTGCCAGCAGTACCCGTCACCCGGACGAGCAGTACTTC.